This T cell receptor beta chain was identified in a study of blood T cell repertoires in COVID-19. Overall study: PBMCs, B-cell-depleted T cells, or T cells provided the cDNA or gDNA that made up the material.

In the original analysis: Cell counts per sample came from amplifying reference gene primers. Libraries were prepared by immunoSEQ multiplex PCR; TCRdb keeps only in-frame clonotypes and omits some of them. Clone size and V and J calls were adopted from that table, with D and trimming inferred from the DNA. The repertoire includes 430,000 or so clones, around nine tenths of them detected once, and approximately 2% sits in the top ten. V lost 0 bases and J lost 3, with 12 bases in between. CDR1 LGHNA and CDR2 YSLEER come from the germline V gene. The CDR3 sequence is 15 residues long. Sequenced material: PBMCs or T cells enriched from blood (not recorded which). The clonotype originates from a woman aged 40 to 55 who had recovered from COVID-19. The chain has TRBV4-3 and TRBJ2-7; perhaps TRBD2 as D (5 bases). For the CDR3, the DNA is TGCGCCAGCAGCCAAGACCGGACTTGGGGCTACGAGCAGTACTTC. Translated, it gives CASSQDRTWGYEQYF.